The entry below gives a single T cell receptor beta chain sequence along with its context. Its specificity is not known. Clones were sequenced by immunoSEQ multiplex PCR, and TCRdb holds only the in-frame ones, with some missing. This sample has around 26,000 clones, with about 90% found just once. The data stem from a study of T cell responses to AZD1222 COVID-19 vaccine. Study-level findings and limits: Among spike-specific TCRs, nearly half reportedly target unmutated variant regions. Mapped onto spike, vaccine-associated CD4 TCRs spanned it and were dominant at 160-218 and 743-854. Recipients of AZD1222 seropositive at baseline numbered only 6 or 7.

Sequenced material: peripheral blood, taken 28 days after the second AZD1222 dose. The TCR comes from an adult who received the AZD1222 COVID-19 vaccine.

The CDR3 DNA follows: TGTGCCAGCCCTCAGGGCGCCTACGAGCAGTACTTC. It yields the protein CASPQGAYEQYF. The rearrangement links TRBV28 to TRBJ2-7, with D tentatively TRBD1 (5 bases). Trimming removed 8 bases from V and 2 bases from J, with 10 bases in between. CDR1 is MDHEN and CDR2 is SYDVKM in the germline V gene. CDR3 length: 12 amino acids.